A single sample is the source of the 31 T cell receptor beta chains below, sequenced in a study of Ad26.COV2.S vaccination and SARS-CoV-2 variants. Some clones are missing from TCRdb's copy, which holds only in-frame ones; the method was immunoSEQ multiplex PCR. Of approximately 350,000 clones listed, about nine tenths were seen once; the top ten hold around 3.6%. Described treatment: 15 to 20 received Ad26.COV2.S at low or high dose, single or two shots; roughly 5 received placebo; per-sample allocation not given. The samples were gathered on day 63 after the first injection of vaccine or placebo. The sample in question was peripheral blood, obtained in a trial of Ad26.COV2.S vaccine versus placebo. These TCRs come from a person aged 18 to 65 who received the Ad26.COV2.S COVID-19 vaccine or a placebo.

The table lists this clone with a count of one. The J gene is TRBJ2-1, the V gene TRBV19; 13 bases fit TRBD2. The CDR3 contains 18 residues. Per the germline V gene, CDR1 is LNHDA and CDR2 is SQIVND (reference sequence). The junction had 10 bases not matched to a gene; V was cut back by 6 bases and J by 2 bases. CDR3 DNA: TGTGCCAGTAGAAGGCGGGGGACTAGCGGGGTGACCTACAATGAGCAGTTCTTC. Protein product: CASRRRGTSGVTYNEQFF.

This clone has just one count. The identical CDR3 is also encoded by other nucleotide sequences in the sample. The V call is TRBV14, the J call TRBJ2-2; D might be TRBD2 (6 bases). Germline V CDR1 and CDR2: SGHDN, FVKESK. Trimming left V 0 bases short and J 5 bases short, with 7 bases between. There are 14 residues in the CDR3. The CDR3 nucleotides are TGTGCCAGCAGCCAAGATCGGGGGACCGGGGAGCTGTTTTTT. It specifies CASSQDRGTGELFF.

The rearrangement links TRBV4-1 to TRBJ1-1; D is possibly TRBD1 (6 bases). The CDR3 runs to 15 residues. V lost 0 bases and J lost 6, with 14 bases in between. CDR1 MGHRA and CDR2 YSYEKL come from the germline V gene. The CDR3 protein is CASSQEGGQGPEAFF. The DNA of the CDR3 is TGCGCCAGCAGCCAAGAAGGGGGACAAGGCCCTGAAGCTTTCTTT.

This clone was seen a single time. This chain connects TRBV27 to TRBJ2-2, with 11 bases aligning to TRBD2. J was trimmed by 6 bases and V by 6 bases; bases with no gene match: 15. Germline lookup yields CDR1 MNHEY and CDR2 SMNVEV (reference sequence). CDR3 length: 18 residues. DNA for the CDR3: TGTGCCAGCAGGGTATTAGCGGGGGGGCGTGGTTTACCCGGGGAGCTGTTTTTT. Protein product: CASRVLAGGRGLPGELFF.

The V call is TRBV19, the J call TRBJ1-2; D unclear. The CDR3 loop spans 15 amino acids. V lost 0 bases, J lost 5 bases, and 13 bases lay in between. Germline values: CDR1 LNHDA, CDR2 SQIVND (reference sequence). Here the CDR3 DNA reads TGTGCCAGTAGTATAGAAGGCGGACGGTGGTATGGCTACACCTTC. As protein: CASSIEGGRWYGYTF. Full variable domain (outside the CDR3, taken from reference TRBV19 and TRBJ1-2): DGGITQSPKYLFRKEGQNVTLSCEQNLNHDAMYWYRQDPGQGLRLIYYSQIVNDFQKGDIAEGYSVSREKKESFPLTVTSAQKNPTAFYLCASSIEGGRWYGYTFGSGTRLTVV.

The chain joins TRBV12-5 to TRBJ2-7, with D perhaps being TRBD1 or TRBD2 (5 bases each). V lost 2 bases, J lost 10 bases, and 15 bases lay in between. This CDR3 is 13 amino acids long. Germline V CDR1 and CDR2: LGHNT, FRNRAP. The CDR3 region has the DNA TGTGCTAGTGGTTTGATGCTGGGGGACGGCCAGTACTTC. It is translated as CASGLMLGDGQYF.

The V gene is TRBV3-1 (or the pseudogene TRBV3-2), the J gene TRBJ2-4, with D possibly being TRBD1 (5 bases). This CDR3 is 16 amino acids long. Germline V CDR1 and CDR2: LGHDT, YNNKEL (reference sequence). The V and J ends lost 0 bases and 3 bases respectively, with 12 bases between them. The CDR3 bases are TGTGCCAGCAGCCAAGACCCAGGGTCAAGCAAAAACATTCAGTACTTC. This gives the protein CASSQDPGSSKNIQYF.

The rearrangement uses TRBV12-3 or TRBV12-4 and TRBJ1-1; D is possibly TRBD1 (5 bases). V shed 1 base and J shed 7 bases, with 7 bases lying between them. There are 12 residues in the CDR3. The CDR3: CASSLEGYEAFF. The CDR3 nucleotides read TGTGCCAGCAGTTTAGAGGGGTATGAAGCTTTCTTT.

The V and J genes are TRBV11-2 and TRBJ1-1, with TRBD1 as a possible D gene (5 bases). CDR1 and CDR2 from the germline V gene are SGHAT and FQNNGV. V lost 5 bases and J 7 bases, leaving 14 bases between the germline ends. The CDR3 spans 13 residues. This CDR3 reads CASSVGTAYEAFF. The CDR3 DNA sequence: TGTGCCAGCAGCGTAGGGACGGCCTATGAAGCTTTCTTT.

V gene TRBV19 combines with J gene TRBJ2-3; the D is unclear. This CDR3 comprises 13 residues. The ends were cut back, 4 bases at V and 2 bases at J, with 7 bases in the middle. Germline lookup yields CDR1 LNHDA and CDR2 SQIVND (reference sequence). CDR3 bases: TGTGCCAGTAGTACCGACACCACAGATACGCAGTATTTT. Encoded protein: CASSTDTTDTQYF. Full variable domain (rest looked up from reference TRBV19 and TRBJ2-3): DGGITQSPKYLFRKEGQNVTLSCEQNLNHDAMYWYRQDPGQGLRLIYYSQIVNDFQKGDIAEGYSVSREKKESFPLTVTSAQKNPTAFYLCASSTDTTDTQYFGPGTRLTVL.

V and J are TRBV9 and TRBJ1-1; 7 bases map to TRBD1. The CDR3 covers 18 residues. V trimming: 4 bases; J trimming: 0 bases; junction bases outside the gene matches: 15. The germline V gene has CDR1 SGDLS and CDR2 YYNGEE. The CDR3 region is CASSTSSARTGLNTEAFF. CDR3 DNA sequence: TGTGCCAGCAGCACCTCCAGCGCTCGGACAGGTCTGAACACTGAAGCTTTCTTT.

The rearrangement uses TRBV27 and TRBJ2-1; weak D call: TRBD1 (6 bases). Trimming removed 9 bases from V and 0 bases from J, with 12 bases in between. The germline V gene encodes CDR1 MNHEY and CDR2 SMNVEV (reference sequence). The CDR3 loop spans 14 amino acids. In DNA form, the CDR3 reads TGTGCCAGTAACCCAGGGGACTCCTACAATGAGCAGTTCTTC. It yields the protein CASNPGDSYNEQFF.

In its sample, this clone was seen a few times. The junction departs from the called germline gene at one end, perhaps through a read error. This rearrangement joins TRBV7-7 to TRBJ1-6, with D hard to call. Germline values: CDR1 SSHAT, CDR2 FNYEAQ (reference sequence). The CDR3 extends over 13 amino acids. CDR3 coding DNA: TGTGCTAGCAGCTTAGGAATGGCCCAACCCCTCCACTTT. Protein sequence: CASSLGMAQPLHF.

The chain is built from TRBV27 and TRBJ2-5, with TRBD2 matching over 12 bases. CDR3 length: 15 residues. Germline-derived CDR1 and CDR2 are MNHEY and SMNVEV (reference sequence). J lost 5 bases, V lost 3 bases, and 4 bases had no gene match. The CDR3 loop is CASSLGLAGSETQYF. The CDR3 DNA sequence: TGTGCCAGCAGTTTGGGACTAGCGGGTAGCGAGACCCAGTACTTC.

Comment on this clone: One end of the junction fails to match germline, which may point to a read error. This chain connects TRBV13 to TRBJ1-1; a weak D match, TRBD1 (6 bases). Germline-derived CDR1 and CDR2 are PRHDT and FYEKMQ (reference sequence). CDR3 length: 12 residues. The CDR3 DNA is TGTGCCAGCAGCTCGCGGGACATCTTTACGAGATTT. Its translation: CASSSRDIFTRF.

This chain joins TRBV29-1 and TRBJ2-4; D unresolved. The CDR3 covers 13 residues. The germline V and J ends were trimmed by 3 bases and 2 bases, with 8 bases remaining between them. Germline CDR1 is SQVTM and CDR2 is ANQGSEA. CDR3 in DNA: TGCAGCGTTGAGTCCACAACCAAAAACATTCAGTACTTC. It codes for CSVESTTKNIQYF.

The rearrangement joins TRBV5-5 to TRBJ1-2; TRBD1 agrees at 10 bases. This CDR3 contains 17 residues. V gave up 4 bases and J gave up 3 bases; unmatched junction bases: 12. Germline lookup yields CDR1 SGHKS and CDR2 YYEKEE (reference sequence). The DNA for the CDR3 is TGTGCCAGCAGCGAGGACAGGGGGAGGTCCGTGCACTATGGCTACACCTTC. Translated, it gives CASSEDRGRSVHYGYTF.

This clone was picked up a small number of times. The same CDR3 can be traced to other DNA sequences in this sample. The chain employs TRBV7-2 and TRBJ2-7; D tentatively reads TRBD1 or TRBD2 (5 bases each). Germline V gene sequence: CDR1 SGHTA, CDR2 FQGNSA. Trimming stripped 1 base from V and 0 bases from J, with 7 bases between. The CDR3 is made up of 14 amino acids. The CDR3 DNA reads TGTGCCAGCAGCTTAGGGGGGACCTCCTACGAGCAGTACTTC. Translation gives CASSLGGTSYEQYF.

On this clone itself: Other nucleotide sequences from this sample produce the same CDR3. V gene TRBV3-1 (or the pseudogene TRBV3-2) combines with J gene TRBJ2-2, with unresolved D. Germline V gene data show CDR1 as LGHDT and CDR2 as YNNKEL (reference sequence). The CDR3 has 13 amino acids. Trimming took 1 base from V and 4 from J, leaving 4 bases between them. This CDR3 reads CASSQGATGELFF. CDR3 in DNA: TGTGCCAGCAGCCAAGGAGCCACCGGGGAGCTGTTTTTT.

As for this clone: Other DNA sequences of this sample code for an identical CDR3. This chain joins TRBV7-2 and TRBJ2-5; D possibly corresponds to TRBD2 (6 bases). Trimming stripped 2 bases from V and 2 bases from J, with 9 bases between. Germline-derived CDR1 and CDR2 are SGHTA and FQGNSA. CDR3 length: 14 residues. CDR3 in DNA: TGTGCCAGCAGCTTACGTGGACTACAAGAGACCCAGTACTTC. Translated, it gives CASSLRGLQETQYF.

The chain links TRBV4-1 to TRBJ1-1, with D perhaps matching TRBD1 (5 bases). Per germline, CDR1 MGHRA and CDR2 YSYEKL. The CDR3 covers 15 residues. V was cut by 1 base and J by 5 bases, with 14 bases left in between. The CDR3 sequence: CASSQGGVLGTEAFF. The CDR3 DNA follows: TGCGCCAGCAGCCAAGGGGGGGTACTCGGGACTGAAGCTTTCTTT.

V gene TRBV5-8 combines with J gene TRBJ2-1, with TRBD2 matching over 9 bases. The CDR3 totals 15 residues. Germline loops: CDR1 SGHTS, CDR2 YDEGEE. After removal of 0 bases from V and 5 bases from J, the junction contained 3 bases not matched to a gene. The CDR3 nucleotides read TGTGCCAGCAGCTTGGGGCTAGCGGGGCACAATGAGCAGTTCTTC. As protein: CASSLGLAGHNEQFF.

V and J are TRBV4-1 and TRBJ1-6; D gene unclear. V was cut by 0 bases and J by 6 bases, with 15 bases left in between. The CDR3 runs 17 residues. Germline V gene lookup returns CDR1 MGHRA and CDR2 YSYEKL. The chain's CDR3 is CASSQDLGRKVNSPLHF. In DNA, the CDR3 is TGCGCCAGCAGCCAAGATTTGGGCCGGAAGGTTAATTCACCCCTCCACTTT.

This chain joins TRBV7-2 and TRBJ1-5; 7 bases are a match to TRBD1. The CDR3 spans 17 residues. Per the germline V gene, CDR1 is SGHTA and CDR2 is FQGNSA. With 1 base clipped from V and 0 bases from J, the junction kept 6 bases outside the gene matches. CDR3 residues: CASSLEGTEYSNQPQHF. CDR3 coding DNA: TGTGCCAGCAGCTTAGAGGGGACAGAGTATAGCAATCAGCCCCAGCATTTT.

This chain links TRBV12-3 or TRBV12-4 with TRBJ1-5; maybe TRBD1 (6 bases). This CDR3 comprises 13 residues. V shed 4 bases and J shed 6 bases, with 10 bases lying between them. The DNA for the CDR3 is TGTGCCAGCAGTTCGGGGGCGGGTCAGCCCCAGCATTTT. It specifies CASSSGAGQPQHF.

Here the CDR3 DNA reads TGTGCCAGCTCACCACTGAACAGGGCAGGGACTGAAGCTTTCTTT. It codes for CASSPLNRAGTEAFF. The chain employs TRBV18 and TRBJ1-1; a weak D match, TRBD1 (6 bases). The V end lost 1 base, the J end lost 5 bases, and 14 bases lay between the germline ends. The CDR3 runs 15 residues. CDR1 KGHSH and CDR2 LQKENI come from the germline V gene.

The rearrangement joins TRBV19 to TRBJ2-1; weak D call: TRBD2 (6 bases). CDR1 is LNHDA, CDR2 SQIVND, per germline (reference sequence). The V end lost 5 bases, the J end lost 15 bases, and 17 bases lay between the germline ends. The CDR3 extends over 12 amino acids. The CDR3, as DNA: TGTGCCAGTAGTCCGCCCGGCGGGGCCAGGTTCTTC. Translating it yields CASSPPGGARFF.

J is TRBJ2-4 and V is TRBV6-6; D is undetermined. The CDR3 extends over 12 amino acids. Germline V gene sequence: CDR1 MNHNY, CDR2 SVGAGI (reference sequence). Between the trimmed V and J ends, which lost 4 bases and 4 bases, there was a span of 5 bases. The CDR3 region is CASSSGKNIQYF. The CDR3 bases are TGTGCCAGCAGTTCCGGAAAAAACATTCAGTACTTC.

In its sample, this clone was seen once. The chain couples TRBV5-8 to TRBJ2-3; TRBD1 matches at 9 bases. V lost 5 bases and J lost 1; bases outside the gene matches: 5. The CDR3 has 15 residues. CDR1 and CDR2 from the germline V gene are SGHTS and YDEGEE. CDR3 in DNA: TGTGCCAGCAGTCCCACAGGGGGCGGCACAGATACGCAGTATTTT. Amino acid sequence: CASSPTGGGTDTQYF. The full variable domain, with the rest looked up from reference TRBV5-8 and TRBJ2-3, is EAGVTQSPTHLIKTRGQQATLRCSPISGHTSVYWYQQALGLGLQFLLWYDEGEERNRGNFPPRFSGRQFPNYSSELNVNALELEDSALYLCASSPTGGGTDTQYFGPGTRLTVL.

The chain joins TRBV28 to TRBJ1-6; 9 bases map to TRBD1. V lost 7 bases and J lost 9; bases outside the gene matches: 7. Germline-derived CDR1 and CDR2 are MDHEN and SYDVKM. The CDR3 extends over 14 amino acids. CDR3 residues: CASTLTGGSSPLHF. Here the CDR3 DNA reads TGTGCCAGCACCCTTACAGGGGGCTCTTCACCCCTCCACTTT.

This chain connects TRBV12-5 to TRBJ1-1; 8 positions match TRBD1. The junction had 8 bases not matched to a gene; V was cut back by 0 bases and J by 2 bases. The germline V gene has CDR1 LGHNT and CDR2 FRNRAP. There are 17 residues in the CDR3. The chain's CDR3 is CASGLVVMTGANTEAFF. CDR3 DNA sequence: TGTGCTAGTGGTTTGGTGGTAATGACAGGGGCAAACACTGAAGCTTTCTTT.